The 15 T cell receptor beta chains reported below all come from one sample, sequenced in a study of T cell responses to AZD1222 COVID-19 vaccine. Libraries were prepared by immunoSEQ multiplex PCR; TCRdb keeps only in-frame clonotypes and omits some of them. The sample holds 180,000 or so clones, approximately 90% seen once. Sequencing used peripheral blood, obtained 28 days after the second AZD1222 dose. The receptors stem from an adult who received the AZD1222 COVID-19 vaccine.

This clone was recorded once. V and J are TRBV5-1 and TRBJ1-4, with 8 bases identical to TRBD1. From germline, CDR1 is SGHRS and CDR2 YFSETQ. J gave up 5 bases and V 6 bases, and 6 bases lay outside the gene matches. The CDR3 contains 14 residues. As DNA, the CDR3 is TGCGCCAGCAAAGGACAGGGTGCAAATGAAAAACTGTTTTTT. Translation gives CASKGQGANEKLFF.

The genes are TRBV27 and TRBJ2-7, with D perhaps matching TRBD1 (7 bases). The CDR3 totals 13 residues. V was trimmed by 2 bases and J by 7 bases, leaving 12 bases between them. Germline V CDR1 and CDR2: MNHEY, SMNVEV (reference sequence). CDR3 protein: CASSLPGGTEQYF. CDR3 coding DNA: TGTGCCAGCAGTTTACCAGGGGGGACGGAGCAGTACTTC.

The rearrangement links TRBV4-3 to TRBJ2-6; TRBD1 is a possible D gene (5 bases). The CDR3 spans 16 residues. Trimming shortened V by 1 base and J by 0 bases, and 7 bases separated the two germline ends. CDR1 is LGHNA, CDR2 YSLEER, per germline. CDR3 coding DNA: TGCGCCAGCAGCCAAGGGGGCCCCTCTGGGGCCAACGTCCTGACTTTC. The encoded protein is CASSQGGPSGANVLTF.

This clone has just one count. The genes are TRBV12-5 and TRBJ2-7; tentatively, D is TRBD2 (5 bases). The germline CDR1 and CDR2 sequences are LGHNT and FRNRAP. The CDR3 runs to 17 residues. V lost 0 bases and J 4 bases, leaving 19 bases between the germline ends. CDR3 in DNA: TGTGCTAGTGGTTTGGTACCCGCGGGCCAAACCCTTTACGAGCAGTACTTC. Amino acids: CASGLVPAGQTLYEQYF.

The chain uses TRBV4-2 and TRBJ2-7; the D gene could be TRBD1 or TRBD2 (6 bases each). Between the trimmed V and J ends, which lost 0 bases and 2 bases, there was a span of 17 bases. The CDR3 totals 17 residues. Germline V gene lookup returns CDR1 LGHNA and CDR2 YNFKEQ. The DNA for the CDR3 is TGTGCCAGCAGCCAAGAGGGGGGCAGCGCCCTCCCCTACGAGCAGTACTTC. This translates into CASSQEGGSALPYEQYF.

This clone is a singleton in its sample. V and J are TRBV28 and TRBJ2-1, with 11 nucleotides matching TRBD1. This CDR3 contains 14 residues. The V gene's germline CDR1 is MDHEN and CDR2 SYDVKM. J was trimmed by 8 bases and V by 5 bases; bases with no gene match: 5. This CDR3 is CASSAPGQGDEQFF. The CDR3 nucleotides are TGTGCCAGCAGTGCCCCGGGACAGGGGGATGAGCAGTTCTTC.

This clone turned up a few times. This chain links TRBV10-3 with TRBJ2-3; D gene ambiguous. V lost 4 bases, J lost 5 bases, and 4 bases lay in between. Germline V gene sequence: CDR1 ENHRY, CDR2 SYGVKD. CDR3 length: 11 residues. CDR3 bases: TGTGCCATCAGTGGGGAAGATACGCAGTATTTT. This gives the protein CAISGEDTQYF.

The chain joins TRBV30 to TRBJ1-2; possibly TRBD1 for D (5 bases). Germline CDR1 reads GTSNPN; CDR2 reads SVGIG (reference sequence). The CDR3 has 11 amino acids. V was clipped by 3 bases and J by 8 bases, with 10 bases between them. This CDR3 reads CAWRRPGGYTF. The DNA of the CDR3 is TGTGCCTGGAGAAGGCCAGGGGGCTACACCTTC.

V is TRBV7-9 and J is TRBJ2-5; D call uncertain. V gave up 3 bases and J gave up 0 bases, with 8 bases separating them. CDR1 is SEHNR and CDR2 is FQNEAQ in the germline V gene (reference sequence). The CDR3 is 14 residues long. The CDR3: CASSFTEYQETQYF. The CDR3 DNA reads as TGTGCCAGCAGCTTTACCGAGTACCAAGAGACCCAGTACTTC.

This chain joins TRBV28 and TRBJ2-7; D assignment may be TRBD1 or TRBD2 (7 bases each). The CDR3 is 15 amino acids. Between the trimmed V and J ends, which lost 6 bases and 6 bases, there was a span of 21 bases. CDR1 is MDHEN and CDR2 is SYDVKM in the germline V gene. For the CDR3, the DNA is TGTGCCAGCAGGCCAGGGGGGGCAGGAAGGGCCGAGCAGTACTTC. Amino acid sequence: CASRPGGAGRAEQYF. The variable domain in full, with the rest retrieved from reference TRBV28 and TRBJ2-7, is DVKVTQSSRYLVKRTGEKVFLECVQDMDHENMFWYRQDPGLGLRLIYFSYDVKMKEKGDIPEGYSVSREKKERFSLILESASTNQTSMYLCASRPGGAGRAEQYFGPGTRLTVT.

This rearrangement joins TRBV28 to TRBJ2-1; 8 bases fit TRBD1. J gave up 3 bases and V 2 bases, and 3 bases lay outside the gene matches. The germline CDR1 and CDR2 sequences are MDHEN and SYDVKM. The CDR3 consists of 15 residues. CDR3 sequence: CASSLRTGYYNEQFF. CDR3 DNA: TGTGCCAGCAGTTTAAGGACAGGGTACTACAATGAGCAGTTCTTC.

The rearrangement uses TRBV28 and TRBJ2-7; D may be TRBD2 (6 bases). The V end lost 8 bases, the J end lost 2 bases, and 19 bases lay between the germline ends. The germline gives CDR1 MDHEN, CDR2 SYDVKM. This CDR3 comprises 15 residues. The CDR3 DNA is TGTGCCAGCCGCAGAGAAGGGACTCCTCCCTACGAGCAGTACTTC. This codes for CASRREGTPPYEQYF.

V is TRBV7-8 and J is TRBJ2-2; 11 bases map to TRBD2. V trimming: 5 bases; J trimming: 1 base; junction bases outside the gene matches: 9. Per germline, CDR1 SGHVS and CDR2 FQNEAQ. This CDR3 comprises 18 residues. CDR3 DNA sequence: TGTGCCAGCAGCCTGATGGCCGGACTAGCGGGGAACACCGGGGAGCTGTTTTTT. It yields the protein CASSLMAGLAGNTGELFF.

The J gene is TRBJ1-3, the V gene TRBV5-1, with 7 bases fitting TRBD1. This CDR3 is 16 amino acids long. The germline V gene has CDR1 SGHRS and CDR2 YFSETQ. With 8 bases clipped from V and 0 bases from J, the junction kept 11 bases outside the gene matches. CDR3 region: CASRPGQLFSGNTIYF. The CDR3 DNA is TGCGCCAGTAGACCGGGACAGCTCTTCTCTGGAAACACCATATATTTT.

This clone was picked up a small number of times. CDR3 region: CASSYPSGRKYEQYF. In DNA, the CDR3 is TGTGCCAGCAGTTACCCTAGCGGTAGAAAATACGAGCAGTACTTC. The rearrangement uses TRBV6-5 and TRBJ2-7; 7 nucleotides match TRBD2. Germline V gene data show CDR1 as MNHEY and CDR2 as SVGAGI. V gave up 2 bases and J gave up 4 bases; unmatched junction bases: 8. The CDR3 spans 15 residues.